These 24 T cell receptor beta chains were all obtained from the same sample, sequenced in a study of breast tumors, draining lymph nodes, adjacent tissues. TCRdb re-called the multiplex PCR reads through MiXCR, storing one row per CDR3 protein. The data show around 290,000 distinct CDR3 sequences, more than 30% seen once. The lymph nodes were axillary draining lymph nodes from breast cancer patients. The sequenced sample consisted of axillary lymph node tissue. The receptor source for this set is a female donor with breast cancer. Some clones in this sample may be carry-over from other donors' samples.

In its sample, this clonotype was seen many times. The chain links TRBV12-3 or TRBV12-4 to TRBJ2-3; D is ambiguous. The CDR3 is 13 residues long. The ends were cut back, 2 bases at V and 4 bases at J, with 7 bases in the middle. The CDR3 bases are TGTGCCAGCAGTTTAAGGCGATCAGATACGCAGTATTTT. Residues: CASSLRRSDTQYF.

The J gene is TRBJ2-5, the V gene TRBV10-3, with 10 nucleotides matching TRBD1. In germline, CDR1 is ENHRY, CDR2 SYGVKD. The CDR3 consists of 13 residues. V shed 5 bases, J shed 5 bases, and the junction held 2 bases outside the gene matches. The DNA of the CDR3 is TGTGCCATCAGTTGGACAGGGGGTGAGACCCAGTACTTC. This codes for CAISWTGGETQYF.

This clonotype appeared many times. The V gene is TRBV20-1, the J gene TRBJ2-3; TRBD2 agrees at 11 bases. Per the germline V gene, CDR1 is DFQATT and CDR2 is SNEGSKA (reference sequence). The CDR3 sequence is 16 residues long. Trimming cost V 3 bases and J 3 bases; bases outside gene matches: 8. The CDR3 DNA reads as TGCAGTGCTAGGTTGCCGACTAGCGGGATGACAGATACGCAGTATTTT. This sequence encodes CSARLPTSGMTDTQYF.

The rearrangement uses TRBV6-6 and TRBJ1-2; D is unresolved. Between the trimmed V and J ends, which lost 8 bases and 4 bases, there was a span of 11 bases. The CDR3 covers 12 residues. CDR1 is MNHNY and CDR2 is SVGAGI in the germline V gene (reference sequence). Written as DNA, the CDR3 is TGTGCCAGCGGAGGACCTGCCTATGGCTACACCTTC. It encodes CASGGPAYGYTF.

This clonotype was detected many times. The genes are TRBV5-1 and TRBJ2-5, with 7 bases that match TRBD1. The germline V gene has CDR1 SGHRS and CDR2 YFSETQ. V lost 3 bases and J lost 1; bases outside the gene matches: 12. This CDR3 contains 17 residues. CDR3 sequence (DNA): TGCGCCAGCAGCTGGGGGACAGTCAGTTCACCCCAAGAGACCCAGTACTTC. It is translated as CASSWGTVSSPQETQYF.

With regard to this clonotype: This clone may be a read error of a much larger clone one base away. This chain uses TRBV10-3 with TRBJ2-5; D may be TRBD2 (6 bases). CDR1 is ENHRY and CDR2 is SYGVKD in the germline V gene. Trimming left V 8 bases short and J 7 bases short, with 20 bases between. The CDR3 is 14 residues long. CDR3: CAIGGTIDSGTQYF. As DNA, the CDR3 is TGTGCCATCGGCGGGACCATTGATTCGGGGACCCAGTACTTC.

This clonotype was seen many times. The genes are TRBV9 and TRBJ2-1; 7 nucleotides match TRBD2. V lost 0 bases and J lost 10; bases outside the gene matches: 7. CDR3 length: 14 amino acids. CDR1 is SGDLS and CDR2 is YYNGEE in the germline V gene. The CDR3 DNA reads as TGTGCCAGCAGCGTAGTGGGGACTATAAGCGAGCAGTTCTTC. Translating gives CASSVVGTISEQFF.

In the case of this clonotype: A much larger clone lies a single base off, so this may be a read error. The chain combines TRBV20-1 with TRBJ2-1, with TRBD2 matching 9 bases. In germline, CDR1 is DFQATT, CDR2 SNEGSKA (reference sequence). J lost 9 bases, V lost 7 bases, and 13 bases had no gene match. This CDR3 has 14 amino acids. The CDR3 DNA follows: TGCAGTGTGCTCCCCCTAGCGGGACACACTGAGCAGTTCTTC. Translated: CSVLPLAGHTEQFF.

This clonotype appeared many times. This chain joins TRBV28 and TRBJ1-6; no firm D call. Germline V gene lookup returns CDR1 MDHEN and CDR2 SYDVKM. Trimming left V 5 bases short and J 8 bases short, with 16 bases between. CDR3 length: 15 residues. CDR3 sequence reads: CASSLPAVGDSPLHF. In nucleotides, the CDR3 is TGTGCCAGCAGTCTTCCGGCCGTTGGGGATTCACCCCTCCACTTT.

This clonotype was recorded at least ten times. V gene TRBV12-3 or TRBV12-4 combines with J gene TRBJ1-5; 7 nucleotides match TRBD1. Losses at the gene ends were 5 bases for V and 9 bases for J; bases not matched to a gene: 19. This CDR3 is 17 amino acids long. This CDR3 reads CASSGSTARTGSRPQHF. CDR3 in DNA: TGTGCCAGCAGTGGATCGACGGCCCGGACAGGCTCACGGCCCCAGCATTTT.

The chain combines TRBV10-3 with TRBJ1-1; 10 bases map to TRBD1. This CDR3 has 14 amino acids. The germline CDR1 and CDR2 sequences are ENHRY and SYGVKD. With V trimmed by 10 bases and J by 7 bases, 12 bases remained unmatched. The CDR3 DNA is TGTGCCAGCAGCTTGGGGGACAGGGGTGTTGAAGCTTTCTTT. Translation: CASSLGDRGVEAFF.

The V call is TRBV6-5, the J call TRBJ2-2; 7 nucleotides match TRBD1. The CDR3 has 15 amino acids. Germline V gene sequence: CDR1 MNHEY, CDR2 SVGAGI. The junction had 10 bases not matched to a gene; V was cut back by 7 bases and J by 5 bases. In DNA form, the CDR3 reads TGTGCCAGCACCCCTAGGGGGCCTTCGACCGGGGAGCTGTTTTTT. Encoded protein: CASTPRGPSTGELFF.

This clonotype was observed at least ten times. The V call is TRBV4-1, the J call TRBJ1-2; D possibly corresponds to TRBD1 (5 bases). V was pared by 0 bases and J by 7 bases, with 9 bases between. The CDR3 length is 13 residues. The germline V gene encodes CDR1 MGHRA and CDR2 YSYEKL. DNA for the CDR3: TGCGCCAGCAGCCAAGATGCGGGGGTTGGCTACACCTTC. Translation: CASSQDAGVGYTF.

This clonotype was detected many times. The J gene is TRBJ2-1, the V gene TRBV10-1, with 10 bases lining up with TRBD2. There are 17 residues in the CDR3. V was pared by 4 bases and J by 8 bases, with 14 bases of the junction left unmatched. Germline V CDR1 and CDR2: WNHNN, SYGVQD (reference sequence). CDR3 coding DNA: TGCGCCAGCAGTGTCGTCCGGAGCGGGAGGGGGGTCGATGAGCAGTTCTTC. Translated, it gives CASSVVRSGRGVDEQFF.

In its sample, this clonotype was seen many times. This chain joins TRBV9 and TRBJ2-1; a possible D gene is TRBD2 (6 bases). The CDR3 is made up of 16 amino acids. The ends were cut back, 0 bases at V and 3 bases at J, with 13 bases in the middle. Germline CDR1 SGDLS, CDR2 YYNGEE. CDR3 protein: CASSVGWRADYNEQFF. CDR3 in DNA: TGTGCCAGCAGCGTAGGGTGGAGGGCCGACTACAATGAGCAGTTCTTC.

This clonotype was counted many times. The chain employs TRBV20-1 and TRBJ2-5; 10 positions match TRBD1. After removal of 4 bases from V and 4 bases from J, the junction contained 9 bases not matched to a gene. Germline CDR1 is DFQATT and CDR2 is SNEGSKA (reference sequence). The CDR3 is made up of 15 amino acids. CDR3 sequence (DNA): TGCAGTGCTACAAACCCGACAGGGGGCTTAGAGACCCAGTACTTC. Its translation: CSATNPTGGLETQYF.

Ten or more counts support this clonotype. The chain has TRBV19 and TRBJ1-4; a possible D gene is TRBD1 (5 bases). Trimming cost V 5 bases and J 2 bases, with 18 bases left between them. This CDR3 is built from 17 residues. Germline CDR1 and CDR2: LNHDA and SQIVND (reference sequence). The CDR3: CASSASGAARTNEKLFF. The CDR3 DNA is TGTGCCAGTAGTGCATCCGGGGCCGCCAGGACTAATGAAAAACTGTTTTTT. Looking up the rest from reference TRBV19 and TRBJ1-4 gives the full variable domain: DGGITQSPKYLFRKEGQNVTLSCEQNLNHDAMYWYRQDPGQGLRLIYYSQIVNDFQKGDIAEGYSVSREKKESFPLTVTSAQKNPTAFYLCASSASGAARTNEKLFFGSGTQLSVL.

To note about this clonotype: This clone may be a read error of a much larger clone one base away. The chain carries TRBV20-1 and TRBJ2-7, with D perhaps TRBD2 (6 bases). V lost 4 bases and J lost 7, with 20 bases in between. The CDR3 length is 14 residues. CDR1 is DFQATT and CDR2 is SNEGSKA in the germline V gene (reference sequence). The CDR3 spells CSATTIAAIAEQYF. CDR3 DNA sequence: TGCAGTGCTACCACTATAGCGGCTATTGCGGAGCAGTACTTC.

This clonotype was counted at least ten times. The rearrangement joins TRBV6-6 to TRBJ1-2; 8 bases map to TRBD1. The germline gives CDR1 MNHNY, CDR2 SVGAGI (reference sequence). V lost 6 bases and J lost 4; bases outside the gene matches: 4. This CDR3 is 13 amino acids long. CDR3 loop: CASRPTGGYGYTF. The CDR3 DNA is TGTGCCAGCAGACCTACAGGGGGCTATGGCTACACCTTC.

This clonotype appeared many times. The chain couples TRBV5-1 to TRBJ2-2; D unclear. V was cut by 3 bases and J by 0 bases, with 3 bases left in between. Germline CDR1 is SGHRS and CDR2 is YFSETQ. The CDR3 has 13 amino acids. CDR3 DNA sequence: TGCGCCAGCAGCTGGACGAACACCGGGGAGCTGTTTTTT. Its protein product is CASSWTNTGELFF.

This clonotype appeared many times. The gene calls are TRBV18 and TRBJ1-5, with D uncertain. The CDR3 totals 13 residues. The germline gives CDR1 KGHSH, CDR2 LQKENI. Trimming removed 0 bases at V and 6 bases at J, with 6 bases between. CDR3 amino acids: CASSPPDSQPQHF. CDR3 nucleotide sequence: TGTGCCAGCTCACCACCGGATTCTCAGCCCCAGCATTTT.

In this sample, this clonotype turned up many times. The chain has TRBV5-1 and TRBJ1-5; no firm D call. V was shortened by 1 base and J by 4 bases, with 6 bases between the two germline ends. The length of the CDR3 is 13 residues. Germline V gene sequence: CDR1 SGHRS, CDR2 YFSETQ. The CDR3 DNA is TGCGCCAGCAGCTTGAGCTGGAATCAGCCCCAGCATTTT. It codes for CASSLSWNQPQHF.

At least ten counts were recorded for this clonotype. The rearrangement joins TRBV10-3 to TRBJ2-1; TRBD2 agrees at 9 bases. V trimming: 3 bases; J trimming: 5 bases; junction bases outside the gene matches: 5. The CDR3 sequence is 15 residues long. The germline CDR1 and CDR2 sequences are ENHRY and SYGVKD. The CDR3: CAISESGLAHNEQFF. CDR3 nucleotide sequence: TGTGCCATCAGTGAATCAGGACTAGCGCACAATGAGCAGTTCTTC.

As regards this clonotype: A much larger clone sits a single nucleotide away, making a read error possible. The rearrangement uses TRBV5-4 and TRBJ1-3; no definite D call. The germline V gene encodes CDR1 SGHNT and CDR2 YYREEE (reference sequence). V was pared by 3 bases and J by 0 bases, with 10 bases between. The CDR3 contains 15 residues. In DNA, the CDR3 is TGTGCCAGCAGCTCTGCCAGCGCCTCTGGAAACACCATATATTTT. This gives the protein CASSSASASGNTIYF.